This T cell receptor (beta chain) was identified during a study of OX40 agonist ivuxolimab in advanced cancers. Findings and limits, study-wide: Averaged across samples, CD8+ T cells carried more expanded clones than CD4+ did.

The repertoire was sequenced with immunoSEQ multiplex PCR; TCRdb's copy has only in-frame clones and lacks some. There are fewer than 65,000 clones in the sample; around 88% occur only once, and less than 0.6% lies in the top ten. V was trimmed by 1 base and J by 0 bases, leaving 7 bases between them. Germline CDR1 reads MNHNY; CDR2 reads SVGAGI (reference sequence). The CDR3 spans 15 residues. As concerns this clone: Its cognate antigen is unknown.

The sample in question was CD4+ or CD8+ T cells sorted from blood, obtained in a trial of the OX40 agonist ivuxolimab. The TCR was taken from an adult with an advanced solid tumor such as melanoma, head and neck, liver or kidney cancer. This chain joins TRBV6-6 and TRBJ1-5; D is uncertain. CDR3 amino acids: CASSYLDASNQPQHF. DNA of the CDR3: TGTGCCAGCAGTTACTTGGACGCTAGCAATCAGCCCCAGCATTTT.